The clone carrying this T cell receptor beta chain was recorded only once. The data are from a study of T cell responses to AZD1222 COVID-19 vaccine. TCRdb keeps only in-frame clones here, not all; method: immunoSEQ multiplex PCR. The sample includes about 120,000 clones, about 87% seen only once; the top ten take about 6%. The CDR3 totals 14 residues. CDR1 is DFQATT and CDR2 is SNEGSKA in the germline V gene (reference sequence). Trimming took 3 bases from V and 7 from J, leaving 13 bases between them. The origin of this receptor is an adult in good health. The specimen was peripheral blood, collected on day 0 of AZD1222 vaccination. The rearrangement uses TRBV20-1 and TRBJ1-6; no definite D call. CDR3: CSASKQPGNSPLHF. CDR3 nucleotide sequence: TGCAGTGCTAGTAAACAGCCGGGAAATTCACCCCTCCACTTT.